One sample yielded the 27 T cell receptor beta chains listed below, sequenced in a study of vaccination effects on CD4 cells after COVID-19. Libraries were prepared by immunoSEQ multiplex PCR; TCRdb keeps only in-frame clonotypes and omits some of them. The table has 20,000 to 25,000 clones, more than 65% seen once. Pools of viral peptides were used by the ViraFEST assay to expand antigen-specific CD4+ T cells ahead of sequencing. Investigators separated out CD4+ T cells once 10 days of culture had passed. It was two doses of either the BNT162b2 or mRNA-1273 vaccine that participants received. Their specific antigens are unknown. The starting material was CD4+ T cells from PBMCs cultured with SARS-CoV-2 spike peptides, obtained after COVID-19 vaccination. The origin of the receptors is a human donor who received a COVID-19 vaccine.

This clone is medium-sized within its sample. The V and J genes are TRBV4-1 and TRBJ2-7; possibly TRBD1 for D (6 bases). The CDR3 is 15 amino acids. Germline CDR1 and CDR2: MGHRA and YSYEKL. Trimming took off 3 bases at V and 0 bases at J, with 12 bases between the two ends. CDR3 loop: CASSQGHDPSYEQYF. Written as DNA, the CDR3 is TGCGCCAGCAGCCAGGGACACGATCCCTCCTACGAGCAGTACTTC.

The chain is built from TRBV7-7 and TRBJ2-5; 8 bases are a match to TRBD1. The CDR3 loop spans 13 amino acids. Germline CDR1 reads SSHAT; CDR2 reads FNYEAQ (reference sequence). V shed 4 bases and J 4 bases; nucleotides not matched to a gene: 2. DNA for the CDR3: TGTGCCAGCAGCTCGACAGGGGCAGAGACCCAGTACTTC. Its translation is CASSSTGAETQYF. The full variable domain, rest sourced from reference TRBV7-7 and TRBJ2-5, is GAGVSQSPRYKVTKRGQDVTLRCDPISSHATLYWYQQALGQGPEFLTYFNYEAQPDKSGLPSDRFSAERPEGSISTLTIQRTEQRDSAMYRCASSSTGAETQYFGPGTRLLVL.

This chain connects TRBV19 to TRBJ2-5, with D possibly being TRBD1 (6 bases). This CDR3 is built from 13 residues. CDR1 and CDR2 (germline): LNHDA, SQIVND (reference sequence). Trimming left V 5 bases short and J 5 bases short, with 12 bases between. The CDR3 loop reads CASSVRGRETQYF. Written as DNA, the CDR3 is TGTGCCAGTAGTGTCAGGGGTCGGGAGACCCAGTACTTC.

The chain links TRBV18 to TRBJ1-5; D uncertain. The CDR3 totals 14 residues. Trimming removed 2 bases from V and 5 bases from J, with 10 bases in between. Germline loops: CDR1 KGHSH, CDR2 LQKENI. The CDR3 region has the DNA TGTGCCAGCTCACCAAACAGCCTCTATCAGCCCCAGCATTTT. Protein: CASSPNSLYQPQHF.

The chain recombines TRBV19 with TRBJ2-7; 7 bases map to TRBD1. The CDR3 consists of 14 residues. Germline loops: CDR1 LNHDA, CDR2 SQIVND (reference sequence). The V and J ends lost 4 bases and 2 bases, in that order; junction bases with no gene match: 5. CDR3 loop: CASSTPGTAYEQYF. In DNA form, the CDR3 reads TGTGCCAGTAGTACTCCTGGGACAGCCTACGAGCAGTACTTC.

The CDR3 loop is CASSRGGYSDGYTF. CDR3 bases: TGTGCCAGCAGCCGAGGGGGGTACAGCGATGGCTACACCTTC. This chain connects TRBV5-5 to TRBJ1-2; perhaps TRBD1 as D (6 bases). The ends were cut back, 4 bases at V and 6 bases at J, with 16 bases in the middle. CDR1 and CDR2 from the germline V gene are SGHKS and YYEKEE (reference sequence). The CDR3 has 14 residues.

This clone was seen once. The rearrangement links TRBV11-2 to TRBJ2-1; a possible D gene is TRBD2 (6 bases). Germline V gene data show CDR1 as SGHAT and CDR2 as FQNNGV. Trimming took 0 bases from V and 1 from J, leaving 19 bases between them. The CDR3 totals 19 residues. CDR3 loop: CASSLDASSGVRSYNEQFF. CDR3 bases: TGTGCCAGCAGCTTAGATGCCTCATCGGGAGTACGGTCCTACAATGAGCAGTTCTTC.

The chain joins TRBV11-2 to TRBJ1-6; 8 bases agree with TRBD1. The CDR3 has 14 amino acids. V was pared by 1 base and J by 10 bases, with 3 bases of the junction left unmatched. Germline V CDR1 and CDR2: SGHAT, FQNNGV. The CDR3 nucleotides read TGTGCCAGCAGCTTAGGGACAGGGAACTCACCCCTCCACTTT. Translated: CASSLGTGNSPLHF.

The chain employs TRBV24-1 and TRBJ1-1; D is undetermined. V gave up 9 bases and J gave up 4 bases, with 11 bases separating them. In germline, CDR1 is KGHDR, CDR2 SFDVKD. The CDR3 extends over 12 amino acids. The CDR3 bases are TGTGCCACCCGGACCCGGGGCACTGAAGCTTTCTTT. As protein: CATRTRGTEAFF.

This clone has just a few counts. This sequence joins TRBV10-3 and TRBJ1-5; D unresolved. CDR3 length: 14 amino acids. Trimming removed 7 bases from V and 1 base from J, with 11 bases in between. CDR1 ENHRY and CDR2 SYGVKD come from the germline V gene. CDR3 coding DNA: TGTGCCATCATTCGAGCGGGGAGCAATCAGCCCCAGCATTTT. It is translated as CAIIRAGSNQPQHF.

The sample holds a few counts of this clone. The V gene is TRBV11-2, the J gene TRBJ2-5; D not certain. V lost 4 bases to trimming and J lost 4 bases, with 13 bases between them. Per the germline V gene, CDR1 is SGHAT and CDR2 is FQNNGV. The CDR3 consists of 14 residues. The DNA for the CDR3 is TGTGCCAGCAGCTGGATCCAGACAACAGAGACCCAGTACTTC. The encoded protein is CASSWIQTTETQYF.

The J gene is TRBJ2-1, the V gene TRBV4-2; 7 bases fit TRBD2. Looked up from germline, CDR1 is LGHNA and CDR2 is YNFKEQ. Trimming removed 6 bases from V and 0 bases from J; junction bases left unmatched: 5. The CDR3 covers 15 residues. The CDR3 nucleotides are TGTGCCAGCAGGGCTAGCGGAAGCTCCTACAATGAGCAGTTCTTC. It specifies CASRASGSSYNEQFF.

This clone was seen only a few times. This rearrangement joins TRBV7-9 to TRBJ2-5, with D possibly TRBD2 on 6 matching bases. Per germline, CDR1 SEHNR and CDR2 FQNEAQ (reference sequence). V lost 7 bases, J lost 4 bases, and 16 bases lay in between. The CDR3 spans 14 residues. The CDR3 protein is CASTYHGGGETQYF. The CDR3 region has the DNA TGTGCCAGCACGTATCACGGGGGAGGAGAGACCCAGTACTTC.

V usage is TRBV27 and J usage is TRBJ1-2, with a tentative D call TRBD1 (5 bases). This CDR3 has 13 residues. From germline, CDR1 is MNHEY and CDR2 SMNVEV (reference sequence). The V and J ends lost 2 bases and 7 bases respectively, with 11 bases between them. The CDR3 sequence: CASSLTGMGGYTF. CDR3 DNA sequence: TGTGCCAGCAGTTTAACAGGAATGGGTGGCTACACCTTC.

Here the CDR3 DNA reads TGTGCCAGCAGCCAGGACCAGGGAACCGGGGAGCTGTTTTTT. Amino acid sequence: CASSQDQGTGELFF. The chain has TRBV3-1 (or the pseudogene TRBV3-2) and TRBJ2-2, with D possibly being TRBD1 (5 bases). Trimming cost V 3 bases and J 5 bases, with 10 bases left between them. Germline CDR1 and CDR2: LGHDT and YNNKEL (reference sequence). The CDR3 covers 14 residues.

CDR3 bases: TGCGCCAGCAGCGCGGGACAGGGATCCAATTCACCCCTCCACTTT. Residues: CASSAGQGSNSPLHF. V usage is TRBV10-1 and J usage is TRBJ1-6; 9 bases match TRBD1. In germline, CDR1 is WNHNN, CDR2 SYGVQD (reference sequence). The CDR3 covers 15 residues. Trimming removed 6 bases from V and 7 bases from J; junction bases left unmatched: 7.

The genes are TRBV5-1 and TRBJ2-7, with 7 bases that match TRBD2. Losses at the gene ends were 1 base for V and 1 base for J; bases not matched to a gene: 14. The length of the CDR3 is 18 residues. CDR1 and CDR2 (germline): SGHRS, YFSETQ. CDR3 loop: CASSLTSRAGSGSYEQYF. CDR3 nucleotide sequence: TGCGCCAGCAGCTTGACTTCTCGGGCGGGTAGCGGGTCCTACGAGCAGTACTTC.

The table lists this clone with a count of one. The V gene is TRBV30, the J gene TRBJ1-2; no firm D call. The CDR3 runs 11 residues. Germline lookup yields CDR1 GTSNPN and CDR2 SVGIG (reference sequence). V was clipped by 0 bases and J by 6 bases, with 5 bases between them. The CDR3 DNA sequence: TGTGCCTGGAGTGTTGGCGATGGCTACACCTTC. This translates into CAWSVGDGYTF.

This sequence joins TRBV12-3 or TRBV12-4 and TRBJ2-7; D might be TRBD2 (5 bases). This CDR3 spans 11 amino acids. V gave up 8 bases and J gave up 6 bases, with 11 bases separating them. The CDR3 here is CASARGPEQYF. CDR3 sequence (DNA): TGTGCCAGCGCCCGGGGTCCCGAGCAGTACTTC.

This chain joins TRBV19 and TRBJ2-1, with 16 bases lining up with TRBD2. From germline, CDR1 is LNHDA and CDR2 SQIVND (reference sequence). The CDR3 is made up of 19 amino acids. This chain's CDR3 is CASSKRGAGLAGGLNEQFF. In nucleotides, the CDR3 is TGTGCGTCTTCGAAGCGAGGAGCGGGACTAGCGGGAGGGTTAAATGAGCAGTTCTTC.

V gene TRBV7-6 combines with J gene TRBJ2-2, with 12 bases fitting TRBD2. Germline loops: CDR1 SGHVS, CDR2 FNYEAQ. The CDR3 consists of 19 residues. V lost 5 bases, J lost 4 bases, and 14 bases stayed unmatched. The CDR3 protein is CASSRRPSGGASGTGELFF. The CDR3 DNA is TGTGCCAGCAGCCGGCGGCCTAGCGGGGGGGCATCGGGCACCGGGGAGCTGTTTTTT.

The chain joins TRBV6-5 to TRBJ2-7; D is perhaps TRBD1 (5 bases). Germline V gene sequence: CDR1 MNHEY, CDR2 SVGAGI. This CDR3 is 13 amino acids long. Trimming shortened V by 7 bases and J by 2 bases, and 12 bases separated the two germline ends. CDR3 in DNA: TGTGCCAGCACGCCGGACAATACCTACGAGCAGTACTTC. Its protein product is CASTPDNTYEQYF.

This clone has a handful of counts. V usage is TRBV6-5 and J usage is TRBJ1-2, with 11 nucleotides matching TRBD1. Germline CDR1 and CDR2: MNHEY and SVGAGI. Unmatched junction bases numbered 2, after V lost 0 bases and J lost 2 bases. This CDR3 is 16 amino acids long. The CDR3 region has the DNA TGTGCCAGCAGTTACTCCAGGACAGGGGGCAACTATGGCTACACCTTC. It codes for CASSYSRTGGNYGYTF.

The V call is TRBV5-8, the J call TRBJ2-7; 10 bases agree with TRBD1. Germline CDR1 and CDR2: SGHTS and YDEGEE. Germline trimming cut 6 bases from V and 2 bases from J; bases unmatched to any gene: 8. The CDR3 sequence is 15 residues long. As DNA, the CDR3 is TGTGCCAGCACCCTAACGACAGGGGGCCCCTACGAGCAGTACTTC. It is translated as CASTLTTGGPYEQYF.

This clone was seen more than once but under ten times. The V and J genes are TRBV19 and TRBJ2-1; D possibly corresponds to TRBD1 (6 bases). Germline assignment: CDR1 LNHDA and CDR2 SQIVND (reference sequence). V was clipped by 6 bases and J by 9 bases, with 18 bases between them. CDR3 length: 14 residues. CDR3 coding DNA: TGTGCCAGTAGCCCTGGGACATATCGGGGTGAGCAGTTCTTC. It codes for CASSPGTYRGEQFF.

V gene TRBV10-1 combines with J gene TRBJ2-7; D gene unclear. The CDR3 sequence is 14 residues long. Germline V gene sequence: CDR1 WNHNN, CDR2 SYGVQD (reference sequence). Trimming pared 3 bases from V and 4 bases from J, leaving 13 bases between. The chain's CDR3 is CASSDNPFSYEQYF. In nucleotides, the CDR3 is TGCGCCAGCAGTGATAACCCGTTTTCTTACGAGCAGTACTTC.

The rearrangement uses TRBV5-4 and TRBJ2-1; 10 positions match TRBD1. The CDR3 is 15 amino acids. Germline loops: CDR1 SGHNT, CDR2 YYREEE (reference sequence). J gave up 4 bases and V 4 bases, and 5 bases lay outside the gene matches. For the CDR3, the DNA is TGTGCCAGCAGCCCCGACAGGGGGCTATACAATGAGCAGTTCTTC. Residues: CASSPDRGLYNEQFF.